Below, 10 T cell receptor beta chains from the same sample are listed, as sequenced in a study of blood T cell repertoires in COVID-19. Produced via immunoSEQ multiplex PCR; TCRdb's table is partial and in-frame only. This table holds about 210,000 clones, 80% found once. Source material: peripheral blood. Every receptor here comes from a human donor in a cohort sampled during active COVID-19.

Turning to this clone: The identical CDR3 is also encoded by other nucleotide sequences in the sample. The V call is TRBV5-1, the J call TRBJ2-3; 13 positions match TRBD2. The V gene's germline CDR1 is SGHRS and CDR2 YFSETQ. CDR3 size: 16 residues. With V trimmed by 4 bases and J by 1 base, 3 bases remained unmatched. The CDR3 region is CASSPGLAGGTDTQYF. CDR3 DNA: TGCGCCAGCAGCCCCGGACTAGCGGGAGGCACAGATACGCAGTATTTT.

V usage is TRBV18 and J usage is TRBJ2-7, with 10 positions matching TRBD2. Germline lookup yields CDR1 KGHSH and CDR2 LQKENI. The V and J ends lost 1 base and 6 bases, in that order; junction bases with no gene match: 9. CDR3 length: 16 amino acids. The CDR3 region is CASSPRTGTSDSEQYF. CDR3 DNA: TGTGCCAGCTCACCACGGACCGGGACTAGCGACTCCGAGCAGTACTTC.

The V call is TRBV6-1, the J call TRBJ1-1, with 8 nucleotides matching TRBD1. Germline assignment: CDR1 MNHNS and CDR2 SASEGT. This CDR3 comprises 14 residues. Trimming removed 6 bases from V and 8 bases from J; junction bases left unmatched: 11. The CDR3 DNA is TGTGCCAGCAGCTCCCATCAGGGGGCCCCCGAAGCTTTCTTT. Translated, it gives CASSSHQGAPEAFF.

This clone has a single count. The chain uses TRBV10-3 and TRBJ2-3; perhaps TRBD1 as D (5 bases). The V gene lost 7 bases and the J gene lost 0 bases, with 17 bases spanning the gap. The CDR3 length is 16 residues. Germline V CDR1 and CDR2: ENHRY, SYGVKD. This chain's CDR3 is CAIKITGPTSTDTQYF. The CDR3 DNA reads TGTGCCATCAAGATCACAGGACCGACTAGCACAGATACGCAGTATTTT.

The chain carries TRBV5-1 and TRBJ2-2; D is undetermined. The CDR3 has 12 residues. The germline V gene has CDR1 SGHRS and CDR2 YFSETQ. Trimming left V 5 bases short and J 6 bases short, with 8 bases between. Here the CDR3 reads CASRQEAGELFF. CDR3 coding DNA: TGCGCCAGCAGACAAGAAGCCGGGGAGCTGTTTTTT.

V is TRBV24-1 and J is TRBJ2-3; TRBD2 matches at 15 bases. The CDR3 has 19 amino acids. Germline values: CDR1 KGHDR, CDR2 SFDVKD. With V trimmed by 5 bases and J by 1 base, 9 bases remained unmatched. CDR3 nucleotides: TGTGCCACCAGTGCCCTCGGACTAGCGGGAGGGCCTGGCACAGATACGCAGTATTTT. This gives the protein CATSALGLAGGPGTDTQYF.

The rearrangement links TRBV18 to TRBJ1-6; maybe TRBD1 (6 bases). Germline CDR1 KGHSH, CDR2 LQKENI. This CDR3 region has 15 residues. The germline V and J ends were trimmed by 6 bases and 2 bases, with 11 bases remaining between them. The CDR3: CASSQQGAYNSPLHF. CDR3 sequence (DNA): TGTGCCAGCTCTCAACAGGGAGCCTATAATTCACCCCTCCACTTT.

This clone has at least ten counts. The chain employs TRBV28 and TRBJ1-4; TRBD1 agrees at 10 bases. Germline assignment: CDR1 MDHEN and CDR2 SYDVKM. Germline trimming cut 7 bases from V and 8 bases from J; bases unmatched to any gene: 7. This CDR3 contains 14 residues. CDR3 in DNA: TGTGCCAGCACCAGACAGGGGGCTGGGGAAAAACTGTTTTTT. This encodes CASTRQGAGEKLFF.

The genes are TRBV9 and TRBJ1-6; the D gene is possibly TRBD1 (5 bases). Germline loops: CDR1 SGDLS, CDR2 YYNGEE. V was clipped by 0 bases and J by 9 bases, with 13 bases between them. This CDR3 is built from 15 residues. CDR3 nucleotide sequence: TGTGCCAGCAGCGTAGAGGAGGGGATGGGTTCACCCCTCCACTTT. Protein: CASSVEEGMGSPLHF.

This clone occurred a few times. The genes are TRBV25-1 and TRBJ2-7; 8 bases match TRBD1. Germline CDR1 reads MGHDK; CDR2 reads SYGVNS. J lost 6 bases, V lost 4 bases, and 8 bases had no gene match. There are 14 residues in the CDR3. In DNA form, the CDR3 reads TGTGCCAGCAGTGGGACAGGGCAGGAGGGCGAGCAGTACTTC. This encodes CASSGTGQEGEQYF.